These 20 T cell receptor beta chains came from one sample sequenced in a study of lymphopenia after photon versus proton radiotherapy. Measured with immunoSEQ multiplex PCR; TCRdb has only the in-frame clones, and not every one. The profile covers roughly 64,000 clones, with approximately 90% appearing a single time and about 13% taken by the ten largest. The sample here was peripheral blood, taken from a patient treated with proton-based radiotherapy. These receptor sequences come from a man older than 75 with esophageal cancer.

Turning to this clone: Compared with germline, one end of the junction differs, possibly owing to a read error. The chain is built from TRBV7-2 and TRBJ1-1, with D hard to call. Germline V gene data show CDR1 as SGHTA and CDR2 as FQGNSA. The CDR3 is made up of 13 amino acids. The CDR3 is CASRLGWNTEAFF. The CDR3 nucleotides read TGTGCCAGCAGATTAGGGTGGAACACTGAAGCTTTCTTT.

The CDR3 reads CSVTQGGNTEAFF. The CDR3 nucleotides read TGCAGCGTTACGCAGGGGGGGAACACTGAAGCTTTCTTT. The chain links TRBV29-1 to TRBJ1-1; 7 nucleotides agree with TRBD1. Germline V CDR1 and CDR2: SQVTM, ANQGSEA. V shed 5 bases and J 1 base; nucleotides not matched to a gene: 4. This CDR3 contains 13 residues.

Here the CDR3 DNA reads TGTGCCAGTAGCTCTATAGGGGCACGGACGAACACTGAAGCTTTCTTT. It encodes CASSSIGARTNTEAFF. This chain links TRBV19 with TRBJ1-1, with a possible D match to TRBD1 (5 bases). The CDR3 has 16 residues. Germline CDR1 reads LNHDA; CDR2 reads SQIVND (reference sequence). V was cut by 6 bases and J by 1 base, with 18 bases left in between.

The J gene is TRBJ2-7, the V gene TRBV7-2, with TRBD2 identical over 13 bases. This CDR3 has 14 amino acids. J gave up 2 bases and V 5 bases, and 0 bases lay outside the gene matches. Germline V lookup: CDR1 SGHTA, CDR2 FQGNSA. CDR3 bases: TGTGCCAGCAGCGGGACTAGCGGGACCTACGAGCAGTACTTC. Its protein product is CASSGTSGTYEQYF. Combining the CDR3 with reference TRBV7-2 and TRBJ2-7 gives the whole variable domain GAGVSQSPSNKVTEKGKDVELRCDPISGHTALYWYRQSLGQGLEFLIYFQGNSAPDKSGLPSDRFSAERTGGSVSTLTIQRTQQEDSAVYLCASSGTSGTYEQYFGPGTRLTVT.

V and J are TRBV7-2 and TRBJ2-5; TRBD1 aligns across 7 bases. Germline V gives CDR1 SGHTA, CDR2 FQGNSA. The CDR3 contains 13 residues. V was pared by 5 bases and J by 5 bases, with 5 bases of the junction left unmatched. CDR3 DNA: TGTGCCAGCAGCCGACAGGGTGGGGAGACCCAGTACTTC. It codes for CASSRQGGETQYF.

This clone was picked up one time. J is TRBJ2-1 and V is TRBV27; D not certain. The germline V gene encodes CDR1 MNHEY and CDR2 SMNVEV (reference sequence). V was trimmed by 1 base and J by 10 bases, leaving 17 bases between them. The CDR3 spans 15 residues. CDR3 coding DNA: TGTGCCAGCAGTTTATGGGCTAGTGGGGTTGGAGAGCAGTTCTTC. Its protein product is CASSLWASGVGEQFF.

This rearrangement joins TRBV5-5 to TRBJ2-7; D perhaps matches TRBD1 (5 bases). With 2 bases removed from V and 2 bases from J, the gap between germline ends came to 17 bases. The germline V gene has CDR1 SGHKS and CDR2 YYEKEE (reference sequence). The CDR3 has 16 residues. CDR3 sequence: CASSFSLPGNPYEQYF. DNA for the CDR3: TGTGCCAGCAGCTTTTCGTTGCCAGGGAATCCCTACGAGCAGTACTTC.

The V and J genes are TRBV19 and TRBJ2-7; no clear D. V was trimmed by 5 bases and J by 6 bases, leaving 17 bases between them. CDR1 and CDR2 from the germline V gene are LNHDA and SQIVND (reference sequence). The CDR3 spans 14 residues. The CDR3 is CASSSRLVLSEQYF. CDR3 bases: TGTGCCAGTAGTTCTCGTCTAGTCCTCTCCGAGCAGTACTTC.

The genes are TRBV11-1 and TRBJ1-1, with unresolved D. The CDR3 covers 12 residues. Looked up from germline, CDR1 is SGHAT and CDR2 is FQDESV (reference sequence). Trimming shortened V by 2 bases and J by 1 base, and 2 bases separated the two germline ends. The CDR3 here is CASSLWNTEAFF. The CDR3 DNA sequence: TGTGCCAGCAGCTTATGGAACACTGAAGCTTTCTTT.

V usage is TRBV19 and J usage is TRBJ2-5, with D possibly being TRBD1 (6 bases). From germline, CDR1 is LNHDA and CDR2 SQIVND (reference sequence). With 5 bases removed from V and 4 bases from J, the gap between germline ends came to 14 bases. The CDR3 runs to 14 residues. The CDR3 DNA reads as TGTGCCAGTAGTTTGTGGGACAAAGCAGAGACCCAGTACTTC. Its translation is CASSLWDKAETQYF.

CDR3 sequence reads: CASSVGLQGEQYF. CDR3 DNA: TGTGCCAGCAGCGTAGGTCTTCAGGGGGAGCAGTACTTC. V gene TRBV9 combines with J gene TRBJ2-7, with D perhaps TRBD1 (6 bases). With 0 bases removed from V and 7 bases from J, the gap between germline ends came to 11 bases. The CDR3 loop spans 13 amino acids. The V gene's germline CDR1 is SGDLS and CDR2 YYNGEE.

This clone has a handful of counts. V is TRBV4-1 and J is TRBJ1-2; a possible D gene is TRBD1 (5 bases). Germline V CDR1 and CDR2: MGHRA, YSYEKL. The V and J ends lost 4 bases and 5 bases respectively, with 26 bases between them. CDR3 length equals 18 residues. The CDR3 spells CASSPTGTEILSGYGYTF. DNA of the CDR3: TGCGCCAGCAGCCCCACCGGGACGGAAATCCTGAGTGGATATGGCTACACCTTC.

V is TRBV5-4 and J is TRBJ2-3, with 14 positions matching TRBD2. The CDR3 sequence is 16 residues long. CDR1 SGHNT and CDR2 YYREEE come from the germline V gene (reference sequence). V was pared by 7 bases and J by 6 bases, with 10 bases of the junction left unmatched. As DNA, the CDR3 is TGTGCCAGCGTCCCGGGACTAGCGGGAGAGCGGGATACGCAGTATTTT. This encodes CASVPGLAGERDTQYF.

The CDR3: CAITPQREGSYNEQFF. In DNA form, the CDR3 reads TGTGCCATCACTCCCCAGCGGGAGGGCTCCTACAATGAGCAGTTCTTC. The genes are TRBV10-3 and TRBJ2-1; 10 positions match TRBD2. Per the germline V gene, CDR1 is ENHRY and CDR2 is SYGVKD. This CDR3 has 16 residues. V lost 7 bases and J lost 0; bases outside the gene matches: 6.

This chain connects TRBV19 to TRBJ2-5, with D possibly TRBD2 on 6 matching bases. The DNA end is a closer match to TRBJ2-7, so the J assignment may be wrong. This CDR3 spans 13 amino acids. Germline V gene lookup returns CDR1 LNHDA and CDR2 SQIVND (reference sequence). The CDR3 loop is CASSITEGYEQYF. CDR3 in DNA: TGTGCCAGTAGTATAACGGAGGGGTACGAGCAGTACTTC.

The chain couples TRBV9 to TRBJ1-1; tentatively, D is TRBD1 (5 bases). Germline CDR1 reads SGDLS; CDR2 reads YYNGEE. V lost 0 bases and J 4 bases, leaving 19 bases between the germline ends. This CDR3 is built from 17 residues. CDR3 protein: CASSVGLEGRVGTEAFF. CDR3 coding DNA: TGTGCCAGCAGCGTAGGGTTAGAGGGGAGGGTGGGCACTGAAGCTTTCTTT.

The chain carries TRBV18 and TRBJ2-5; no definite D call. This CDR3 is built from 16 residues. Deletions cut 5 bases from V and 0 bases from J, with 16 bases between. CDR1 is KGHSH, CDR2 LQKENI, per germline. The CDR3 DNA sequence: TGTGCCAGCTCAGCCTCGCCGCCCCCGTACCAAGAGACCCAGTACTTC. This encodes CASSASPPPYQETQYF.

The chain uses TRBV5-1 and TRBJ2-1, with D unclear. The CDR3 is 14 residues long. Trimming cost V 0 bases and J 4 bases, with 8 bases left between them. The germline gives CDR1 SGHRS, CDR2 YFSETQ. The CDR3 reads CASSLGWGYNEQFF. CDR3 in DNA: TGCGCCAGCAGCTTGGGATGGGGTTACAATGAGCAGTTCTTC.

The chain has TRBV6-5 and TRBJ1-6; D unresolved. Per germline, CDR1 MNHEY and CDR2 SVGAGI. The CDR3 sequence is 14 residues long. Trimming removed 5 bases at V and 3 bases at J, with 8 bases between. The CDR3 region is CASSLIHYNSPLHF. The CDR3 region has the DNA TGTGCCAGCAGTCTGATTCACTATAATTCACCCCTCCACTTT.

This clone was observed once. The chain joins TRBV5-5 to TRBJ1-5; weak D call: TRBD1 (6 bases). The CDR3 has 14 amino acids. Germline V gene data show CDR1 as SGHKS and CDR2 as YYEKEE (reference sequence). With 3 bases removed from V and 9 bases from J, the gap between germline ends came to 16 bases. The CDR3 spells CASSSSVIGGPQHF. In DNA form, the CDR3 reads TGTGCCAGCAGCTCCTCGGTGATAGGGGGGCCCCAGCATTTT.